A selection of T cell receptor beta chains follows, all from one sample in a study of shared clonotypes between healthy human individuals. Assay: immunoSEQ multiplex PCR; the TCRdb copy retains only in-frame clones and omits some. The top ten hold approximately 0.41% of the sample, which has 2 million to 2.5 million clones, around 90% seen once. What was sequenced was naive CD4+ T cells from PBMCs. The receptors here all came from a man aged 18 to 30 in good health. Some clones in this sample may be carry-over from other donors' samples. The CDR3 runs from the conserved cysteine through the conserved F or W. The order of the fields is D gene, J gene, clone size, V gene, CDR3 protein, CDR3 DNA. A D gene is named only where the DNA matches it firmly. Rows may omit the clone size; those that give it use once, few, many or a size class.

>.|TRBJ2-3|.|TRBV18
CASSPPSQSTDTQYF
TGTGCCAGCTCACCACCGTCCCAAAGCACAGATACGCAGTATTTT
>TRBD1|TRBJ1-6|.|TRBV28
CASRETGVQTPLHF
TGTGCCAGCAGAGAGACAGGGGTTCAGACACCCCTCCACTTT
>TRBD2|TRBJ2-3|once|TRBV5-1
CASSPEASGRGTDTQYF
TGCGCCAGCAGCCCGGAGGCTAGCGGGAGGGGCACAGATACGCAGTATTTT
>TRBD2|TRBJ2-3|.|TRBV30
CAWSLLAGETDTQYF
TGTGCCTGGAGCCTCCTAGCGGGAGAAACAGATACGCAGTATTTT
>TRBD2|TRBJ2-3|once|TRBV14
CASSPGLAGFFPDTQYF
TGTGCCAGCAGCCCAGGACTAGCGGGATTTTTCCCAGATACGCAGTATTTT
>TRBD2|TRBJ2-2|once|TRBV11-2
CASSLTSGNTGELFF
TGTGCCAGCAGCCTAACTAGCGGGAACACCGGGGAGCTGTTTTTT
>TRBD1|TRBJ1-2|few|TRBV2
CASSEGTGGYTF
TGTGCCAGCAGTGAAGGGACAGGCGGCTACACCTTC
>.|TRBJ2-7|.|TRBV5-4
CASGLGSYEQYF
TGTGCCAGCGGCCTTGGAAGCTACGAGCAGTACTTC
>.|TRBJ1-1|.|TRBV18
CASSPPGTRGPEAFF
TGTGCCAGCTCACCCCCCGGGACCCGAGGCCCTGAAGCTTTCTTT
>TRBD2|TRBJ2-7|once|TRBV6-5
CASRDYRSYEQYF
TGTGCCTCCCGGGACTACCGCTCATACGAGCAGTACTTC
>.|TRBJ1-2|.|TRBV6-1
CASSERDTSNYGYTF
TGTGCCAGCAGTGAACGGGACACATCTAACTATGGCTACACCTTC
>TRBD1|TRBJ1-4|once|TRBV14
CASSRNTGTGPEKLFF
TGTGCCAGCAGCCGCAACACCGGGACAGGGCCTGAAAAACTGTTTTTT
>.|TRBJ1-1|.|TRBV4-3
CASSQDIQVLNTEAFF
TGCGCCAGCAGCCAAGATATTCAGGTTCTGAACACTGAAGCTTTCTTT